These 3 T cell receptor beta chains share one sample of origin, sequenced in a study of cytotoxic CD8 clonotypes in ibrutinib-treated CLL (dated by TCRdb to 2020 to 2022). The sample's time point label, in plain terms: approximately 25 months on ibrutinib. The receptor library was made with the immunoSEQ multiplex PCR assay. The table comes from immuneACCESS by way of TCRdb, which keeps in-frame sequences with V and J called. Part of the clones is missing from these tables; in studies checked, under half for an unresolved V gene and the rest for unknown reasons. A total of under 35,000 clones appear in this sample, around 63% of them only once. The ten biggest clones cover roughly half of the sample. Here the sequenced sample was PBMCs, taken after 24 months of ibrutinib treatment. Every receptor here comes from a human donor with chronic lymphocytic leukemia.

The chain is built from TRBV29-1 and TRBJ1-1; a weak D match, TRBD1 (5 bases). The CDR3 is 13 amino acids. Germline CDR1 SQVTM, CDR2 ANQGSEA. V was pared by 2 bases and J by 0 bases, with 7 bases between. For the CDR3, the DNA is TGCAGCGTTGAAACAGGTATGAACACTGAAGCTTTCTTT. The encoded protein is CSVETGMNTEAFF.

This clone has just one count. The rearrangement uses TRBV11-2 and TRBJ2-5; 9 bases fit TRBD1. The CDR3 loop spans 17 amino acids. Germline V gene lookup returns CDR1 SGHAT and CDR2 FQNNGV. V lost 0 bases and J lost 4; bases outside the gene matches: 9. CDR3 nucleotide sequence: TGTGCCAGCAGCTTAGATTCCGGGGACAGGGAGCGAGAGACCCAGTACTTC. As protein: CASSLDSGDRERETQYF. The full variable domain, completed using reference TRBV11-2 and TRBJ2-5, is EAGVAQSPRYKIIEKRQSVAFWCNPISGHATLYWYQQILGQGPKLLIQFQNNGVVDDSQLPKDRFSAERLKGVDSTLKIQPAKLEDSAVYLCASSLDSGDRERETQYFGPGTRLLVL.

The chain joins TRBV9 to TRBJ1-4, with D possibly being TRBD1 (5 bases). Germline lookup yields CDR1 SGDLS and CDR2 YYNGEE. This CDR3 contains 16 residues. V was shortened by 2 bases and J by 8 bases, with 19 bases between the two germline ends. In nucleotides, the CDR3 is TGTGCCAGCAGCGTCAATCAGGGCACCGGTGGGGAAAAACTGTTTTTT. Its protein is CASSVNQGTGGEKLFF.